The TCR beta chain under discussion was sequenced for a study of T-cell reconstitution after alpha-beta-depleted transplantation in children. TCRbeta library construction was performed incorporating unique molecular identifiers. MiXCR, run by TCRdb on the PCR reads, gives a single entry per CDR3 protein. Of approximately 500,000 distinct CDR3 sequences in the sample, 25% to 30% were seen once. The V and J ends lost 1 base and 4 bases, in that order; junction bases with no gene match: 4. Per the germline V gene, CDR1 is SGHRS and CDR2 is YFSETQ. The CDR3 covers 15 residues. Concerning this clonotype itself: As yet, its antigen is unknown.

Study conclusions and caveats: It was newly produced T cells that mostly accounted for T-cell counts and diversity one year after transplant. Some patients owed their high day-60 TCRbeta diversity to surviving recipient T cells and thymic progenitors.

The specimen comprised PBMCs, sampled before TCRalphabeta/CD19-depleted stem cell transplant. This sequence originates from a boy under two years old with Wiskott-Aldrich syndrome, due to receive a stem cell transplant. V usage is TRBV5-1 and J usage is TRBJ2-1; the match to TRBD2 covers 8 bases. The DNA for the CDR3 is TGCGCCAGCAGCTTGTCGACTAGCGTTTACAATGAGCAGTTCTTC. The encoded protein is CASSLSTSVYNEQFF.